This T cell receptor (beta chain) was recovered during a study of T cells in Graves' hyperthyroidism and ophthalmopathy. Turning to the study itself: Peripheral blood was acquired at first diagnosis, ahead of any therapy whatsoever.

Germline lookup yields CDR1 DFQATT and CDR2 SNEGSKA (reference sequence). J was trimmed by 5 bases and V by 1 base; bases with no gene match: 7. The CDR3 length is 14 residues. This clonotype was observed at least ten times. Its antigen is currently unknown. Study-level results: The majority of expanded thyroid clonotypes above 0.001 also appeared in blood.

Exclusion criteria comprised uncontrolled infection, other autoimmune disease, pregnancy or lactation. Out of roughly 10 ml of fresh peripheral blood came the PBMCs. What was amplified from RNA transcripts were TCR beta CDR3 regions. The TCR CDR3 was amplified in a first-round RT-PCR using the HTBI primer set. TCRdb passed the multiplex PCR reads through MiXCR, listing each CDR3 protein once. The sample lists more than 350,000 distinct CDR3 sequences; more than 12% were seen once. The source material was blood. This sequence was found in a young woman with Graves' ophthalmopathy. This chain links TRBV20-1 with TRBJ1-2; TRBD1 aligns across 7 bases. CDR3: CSARGLHRGYGYTF. CDR3 bases: TGCAGTGCTAGAGGGTTGCACAGGGGATATGGCTACACCTTC.